These 7 T cell receptor beta chains came from one sample sequenced in a study of cytomegalovirus exposure and HLA in healthy donors. The PCR made use of 60 Vbeta and 13 Jbeta primers. Clones were sequenced by immunoSEQ multiplex PCR, and TCRdb holds only the in-frame ones, with some missing. The table includes approximately 190,000 clones, approximately 78% detected once. Sequencing input: PBMCs. The receptors originated from a woman aged 18-29 years in good health and CMV-seronegative.

This clone turned up a few times. Written as DNA, the CDR3 is TGTGCCAGCAGGCTTACTAGCTCCTACAATGAGCAGTTCTTC. Encoded protein: CASRLTSSYNEQFF. This chain links TRBV5-6 with TRBJ2-1, with D possibly matching TRBD2 (5 bases). Germline lookup yields CDR1 SGHDT and CDR2 YYEEEE. CDR3 length: 14 amino acids. V dropped 5 bases and J dropped 0 bases, with 9 bases sitting between them.

The chain recombines TRBV28 with TRBJ2-2; 8 bases line up with TRBD1. J lost 1 base, V lost 5 bases, and 3 bases had no gene match. Germline V gene lookup returns CDR1 MDHEN and CDR2 SYDVKM. This CDR3 is built from 15 residues. CDR3 DNA: TGTGCCAGCAGTCCCGGGACAGGGAACACCGGGGAGCTGTTTTTT. The encoded protein is CASSPGTGNTGELFF.

Here the CDR3 reads CASSRDRGLDIQYF. The CDR3 bases are TGTGCCAGTAGTCGGGACAGGGGTTTGGACATTCAGTACTTC. V gene TRBV19 combines with J gene TRBJ2-4; TRBD1 matches 10 bases. J gave up 8 bases and V 5 bases, and 6 bases lay outside the gene matches. The CDR3 is 14 amino acids. Germline loops: CDR1 LNHDA, CDR2 SQIVND (reference sequence).

This clone was detected once. The CDR3 region has the DNA TGTGCCAGCAGCTTGGATGCTAGCGTCGAGAACACCGGGGAGCTGTTTTTT. This translates into CASSLDASVENTGELFF. This sequence joins TRBV5-6 and TRBJ2-2, with a possible D match to TRBD2 (6 bases). Germline-derived CDR1 and CDR2 are SGHDT and YYEEEE. This CDR3 has 17 residues. Trimming stripped 0 bases from V and 1 base from J, with 13 bases between.

The CDR3 is CASSSPGQGYGYTF. The CDR3 DNA follows: TGTGCCAGCAGTTCCCCGGGACAGGGCTATGGCTACACCTTC. This sequence joins TRBV27 and TRBJ1-2, with 9 bases aligning to TRBD1. The V segment lost 4 bases and the J segment 4 bases; nucleotides outside the gene matches: 4. The CDR3 is 14 amino acids. Germline V CDR1 and CDR2: MNHEY, SMNVEV (reference sequence).

The chain links TRBV10-3 to TRBJ1-5; no clear D. The CDR3 extends over 18 amino acids. V lost 1 base and J lost 1, with 17 bases in between. Germline values: CDR1 ENHRY, CDR2 SYGVKD. The CDR3 protein is CAISEFAADPRSNQPQHF. The CDR3 DNA is TGTGCCATCAGTGAGTTCGCGGCAGACCCTAGGAGCAATCAGCCCCAGCATTTT.

V usage is TRBV11-3 and J usage is TRBJ1-4; 7 nucleotides agree with TRBD1. V lost 2 bases and J lost 2; bases outside the gene matches: 5. The CDR3 is made up of 16 amino acids. Germline values: CDR1 SGHNT, CDR2 YENEEA. Written as DNA, the CDR3 is TGTGCCAGCAGCTTAAACAGGGGTCAGACTAATGAAAAACTGTTTTTT. Translating it yields CASSLNRGQTNEKLFF.